This note documents a single T cell receptor (beta chain) sequence. The antigen is undetermined. During colonoscopy, one to two rectal pinch biopsies were collected. This sample is drawn from a study of pediatric ulcerative colitis. The CDR3 consists of 15 residues. V gave up 5 bases and J gave up 6 bases, with 17 bases separating them. Germline V lookup: CDR1 LNHDA, CDR2 SQIVND (reference sequence). The study, taken as a whole, reports: Rectal pinch biopsies may include blood-derived T cells. Repertoires came from total lymphocyte DNA, not specific subsets. Rectal repertoires separated controls, mild-moderate and acute severe colitis.

Up to 500,000 reads were sequenced per sample. The protocol was immunoSEQ multiplex PCR, while the TCRdb copy is restricted to in-frame clones and leaves out a portion. The sample has some 37,000 clones; around 73% are singletons. What was sequenced was gut tissue. The clonotype comes from a boy younger than 18 with moderate ulcerative colitis. V usage is TRBV19 and J usage is TRBJ1-5, with a tentative D call TRBD1 (5 bases). The CDR3 loop reads CASSPTYGGTQPQHF. CDR3 DNA: TGTGCCAGTAGTCCCACGTATGGGGGGACTCAGCCCCAGCATTTT.